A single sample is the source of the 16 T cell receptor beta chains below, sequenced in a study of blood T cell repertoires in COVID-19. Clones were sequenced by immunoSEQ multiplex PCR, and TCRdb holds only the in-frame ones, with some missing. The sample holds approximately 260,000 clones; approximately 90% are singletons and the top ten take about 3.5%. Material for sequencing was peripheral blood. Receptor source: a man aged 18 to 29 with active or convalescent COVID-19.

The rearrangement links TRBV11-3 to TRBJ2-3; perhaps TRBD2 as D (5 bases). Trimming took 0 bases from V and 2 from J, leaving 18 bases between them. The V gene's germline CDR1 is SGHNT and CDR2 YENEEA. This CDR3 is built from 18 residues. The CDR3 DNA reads TGTGCCAGCAGCTTAGATCGGATTGGGCGGGTCTCCACAGATACGCAGTATTTT. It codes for CASSLDRIGRVSTDTQYF.

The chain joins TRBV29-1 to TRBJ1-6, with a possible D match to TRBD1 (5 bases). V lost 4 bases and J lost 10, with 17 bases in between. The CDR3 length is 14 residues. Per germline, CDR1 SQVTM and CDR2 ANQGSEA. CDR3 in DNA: TGCAGCGTTGCCACAGGCGTGTCTGCCTCACCCCTCCACTTT. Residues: CSVATGVSASPLHF.

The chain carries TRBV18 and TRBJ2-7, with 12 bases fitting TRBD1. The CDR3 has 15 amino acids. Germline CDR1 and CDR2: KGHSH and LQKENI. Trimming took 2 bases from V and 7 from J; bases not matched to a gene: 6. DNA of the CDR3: TGTGCCAGCTCACCAACGGGACAGGGGGCGCGAGAGCAGTACTTC. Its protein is CASSPTGQGAREQYF.

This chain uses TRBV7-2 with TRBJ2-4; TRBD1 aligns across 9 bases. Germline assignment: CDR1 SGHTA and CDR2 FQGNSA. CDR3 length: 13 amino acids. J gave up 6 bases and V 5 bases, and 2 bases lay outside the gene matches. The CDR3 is CASSADRGNIQYF. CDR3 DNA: TGTGCCAGCAGCGCGGACAGGGGAAACATTCAGTACTTC.

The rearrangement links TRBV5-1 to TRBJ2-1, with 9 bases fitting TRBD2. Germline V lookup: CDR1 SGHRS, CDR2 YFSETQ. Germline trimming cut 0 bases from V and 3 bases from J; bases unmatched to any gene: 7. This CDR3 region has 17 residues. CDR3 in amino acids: CASSLAPSGILYNEQFF. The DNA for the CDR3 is TGCGCCAGCAGCTTGGCCCCTAGCGGGATTCTCTACAATGAGCAGTTCTTC. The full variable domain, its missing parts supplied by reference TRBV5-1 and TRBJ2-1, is KAGVTQTPRYLIKTRGQQVTLSCSPISGHRSVSWYQQTPGQGLQFLFEYFSETQRNKGNFPGRFSGRQFSNSRSEMNVSTLELGDSALYLCASSLAPSGILYNEQFFGPGTRLTVL.

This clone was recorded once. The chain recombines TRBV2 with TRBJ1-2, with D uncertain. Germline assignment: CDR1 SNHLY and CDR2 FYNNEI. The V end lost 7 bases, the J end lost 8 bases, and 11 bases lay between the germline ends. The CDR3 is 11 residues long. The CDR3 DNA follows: TGTGCCAGCAAGGAGGTAGACGGCTACACCTTC. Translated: CASKEVDGYTF.

This chain's CDR3 is CASSQSWQYNEKLFF. The CDR3 DNA follows: TGCGCCAGCAGCCAATCTTGGCAGTATAATGAAAAACTGTTTTTT. The genes are TRBV4-3 and TRBJ1-4; no reliable D call. There are 15 residues in the CDR3. The V and J ends lost 2 bases and 4 bases respectively, with 11 bases between them. Germline lookup yields CDR1 LGHNA and CDR2 YSLEER.

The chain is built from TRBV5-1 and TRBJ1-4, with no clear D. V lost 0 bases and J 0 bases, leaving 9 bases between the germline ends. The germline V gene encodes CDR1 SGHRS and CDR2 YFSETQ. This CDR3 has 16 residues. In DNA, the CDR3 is TGCGCCAGCAGCTTGGGGGCGTACGCAACTAATGAAAAACTGTTTTTT. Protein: CASSLGAYATNEKLFF.

This CDR3 is CASKAPANYEQYF. In nucleotides, the CDR3 is TGCGCCAGCAAAGCTCCCGCGAACTACGAGCAGTACTTC. The chain couples TRBV5-1 to TRBJ2-7, with D hard to call. CDR3 length: 13 amino acids. The germline V and J ends were trimmed by 6 bases and 3 bases, with 13 bases remaining between them. Per the germline V gene, CDR1 is SGHRS and CDR2 is YFSETQ.

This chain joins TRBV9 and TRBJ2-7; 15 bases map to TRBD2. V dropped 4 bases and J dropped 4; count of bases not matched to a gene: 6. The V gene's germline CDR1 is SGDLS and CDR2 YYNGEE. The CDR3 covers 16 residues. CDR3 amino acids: CASSTGLAGGQYEQYF. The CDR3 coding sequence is TGTGCCAGCAGCACCGGACTAGCGGGGGGGCAATACGAGCAGTACTTC. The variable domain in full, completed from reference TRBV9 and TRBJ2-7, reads DSGVTQTPKHLITATGQRVTLRCSPRSGDLSVYWYQQSLDQGLQFLIQYYNGEERAKGNILERFSAQQFPDLHSELNLSSLELGDSALYFCASSTGLAGGQYEQYFGPGTRLTVT.

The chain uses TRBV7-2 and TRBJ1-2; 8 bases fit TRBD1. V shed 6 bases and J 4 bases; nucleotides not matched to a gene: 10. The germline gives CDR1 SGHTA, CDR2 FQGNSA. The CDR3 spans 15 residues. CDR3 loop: CASRPPGQVSYGYTF. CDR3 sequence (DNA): TGTGCCAGCAGGCCGCCGGGACAGGTTTCCTATGGCTACACCTTC. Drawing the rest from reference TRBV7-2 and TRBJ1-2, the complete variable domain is GAGVSQSPSNKVTEKGKDVELRCDPISGHTALYWYRQSLGQGLEFLIYFQGNSAPDKSGLPSDRFSAERTGGSVSTLTIQRTQQEDSAVYLCASRPPGQVSYGYTFGSGTRLTVV.

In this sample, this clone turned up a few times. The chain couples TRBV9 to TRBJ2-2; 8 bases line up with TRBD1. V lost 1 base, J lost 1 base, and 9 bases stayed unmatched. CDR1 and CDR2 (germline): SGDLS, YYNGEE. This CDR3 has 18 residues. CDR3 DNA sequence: TGTGCCAGCAGCGTATTACCCCCCACAGGGGGGAACACCGGGGAGCTGTTTTTT. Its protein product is CASSVLPPTGGNTGELFF. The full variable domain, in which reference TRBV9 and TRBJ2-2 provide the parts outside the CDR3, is DSGVTQTPKHLITATGQRVTLRCSPRSGDLSVYWYQQSLDQGLQFLIQYYNGEERAKGNILERFSAQQFPDLHSELNLSSLELGDSALYFCASSVLPPTGGNTGELFFGEGSRLTVL.

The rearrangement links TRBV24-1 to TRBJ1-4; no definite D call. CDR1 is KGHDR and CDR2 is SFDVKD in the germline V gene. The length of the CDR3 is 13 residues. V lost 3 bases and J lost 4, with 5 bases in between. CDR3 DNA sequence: TGTGCCACCAGTGATCCCCGTAATGAAAAACTGTTTTTT. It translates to CATSDPRNEKLFF.

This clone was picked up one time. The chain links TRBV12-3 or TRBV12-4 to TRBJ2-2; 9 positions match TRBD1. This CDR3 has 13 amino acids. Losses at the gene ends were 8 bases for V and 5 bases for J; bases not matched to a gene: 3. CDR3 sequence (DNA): TGTGCCAGCGCCGGGACAGGGACCGGGGAGCTGTTTTTT. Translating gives CASAGTGTGELFF.

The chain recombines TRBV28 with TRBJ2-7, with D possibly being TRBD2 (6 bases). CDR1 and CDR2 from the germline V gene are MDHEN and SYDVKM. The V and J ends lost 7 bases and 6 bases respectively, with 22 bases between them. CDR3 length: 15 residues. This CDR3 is CASISSEGGSGEQYF. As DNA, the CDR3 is TGTGCCAGCATCAGTTCCGAAGGAGGGTCAGGCGAGCAGTACTTC.

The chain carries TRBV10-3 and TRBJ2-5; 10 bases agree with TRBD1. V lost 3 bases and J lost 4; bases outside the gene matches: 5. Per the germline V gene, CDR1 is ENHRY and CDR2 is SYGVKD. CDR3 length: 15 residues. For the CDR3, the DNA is TGTGCCATCAGTGAATCGACAGGGGGCAGAGAGACCCAGTACTTC. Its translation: CAISESTGGRETQYF.